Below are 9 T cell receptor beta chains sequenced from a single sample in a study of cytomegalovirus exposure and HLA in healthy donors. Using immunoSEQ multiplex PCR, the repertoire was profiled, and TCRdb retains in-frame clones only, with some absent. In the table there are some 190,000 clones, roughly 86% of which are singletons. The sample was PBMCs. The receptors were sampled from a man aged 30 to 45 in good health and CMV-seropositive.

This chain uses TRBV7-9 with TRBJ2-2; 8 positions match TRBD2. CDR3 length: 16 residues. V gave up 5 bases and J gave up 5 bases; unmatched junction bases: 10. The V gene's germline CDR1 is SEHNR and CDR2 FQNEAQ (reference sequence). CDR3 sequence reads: CASSVPGLGRTGELFF. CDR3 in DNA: TGTGCCAGCAGCGTACCGGGACTAGGTCGAACCGGGGAGCTGTTTTTT.

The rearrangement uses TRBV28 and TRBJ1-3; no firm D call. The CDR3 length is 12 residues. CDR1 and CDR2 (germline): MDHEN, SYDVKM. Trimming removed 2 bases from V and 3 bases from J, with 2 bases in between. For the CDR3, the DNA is TGTGCCAGCAGTTTAAGTGGAAACACCATATATTTT. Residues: CASSLSGNTIYF.

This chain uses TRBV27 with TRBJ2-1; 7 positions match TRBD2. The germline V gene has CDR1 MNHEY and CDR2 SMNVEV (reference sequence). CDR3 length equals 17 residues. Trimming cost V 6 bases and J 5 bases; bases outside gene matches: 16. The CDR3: CASSNDLGTTDHNEQFF. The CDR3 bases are TGTGCCAGCAGCAACGACCTCGGGACTACAGACCACAATGAGCAGTTCTTC.

CDR3 sequence (DNA): TGTGCCAGCAGCGATCCTCTCGGACTAGCGTTAACAGATACGCAGTATTTT. Translation gives CASSDPLGLALTDTQYF. The chain employs TRBV4-2 and TRBJ2-3; TRBD2 agrees at 9 bases. Germline CDR1 reads LGHNA; CDR2 reads YNFKEQ. The CDR3 extends over 17 amino acids. V was clipped by 5 bases and J by 3 bases; unmatched bases: 12.

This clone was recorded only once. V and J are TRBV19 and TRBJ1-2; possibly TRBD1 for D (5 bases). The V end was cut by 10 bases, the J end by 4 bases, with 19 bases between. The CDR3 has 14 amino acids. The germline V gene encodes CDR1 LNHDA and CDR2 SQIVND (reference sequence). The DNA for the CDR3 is TGTGCCACCGGGACGAGGCGCCTCGGCTATGGCTACACCTTC. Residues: CATGTRRLGYGYTF.

The CDR3 nucleotides read TGTGCCAGCACGATAGAACTAGCGGGGAGCACAGATACGCAGTATTTT. Its protein is CASTIELAGSTDTQYF. The rearrangement uses TRBV2 and TRBJ2-3; TRBD2 aligns across 10 bases. Germline V gene sequence: CDR1 SNHLY, CDR2 FYNNEI. V dropped 7 bases and J dropped 0; count of bases not matched to a gene: 7. This CDR3 has 16 residues. Based on the CDR3 plus reference TRBV2 and TRBJ2-3, the full variable domain is EPEVTQTPSHQVTQMGQEVILRCVPISNHLYFYWYRQILGQKVEFLVSFYNNEISEKSEIFDDQFSVERPDGSNFTLKIRSTKLEDSAMYFCASTIELAGSTDTQYFGPGTRLTVL.

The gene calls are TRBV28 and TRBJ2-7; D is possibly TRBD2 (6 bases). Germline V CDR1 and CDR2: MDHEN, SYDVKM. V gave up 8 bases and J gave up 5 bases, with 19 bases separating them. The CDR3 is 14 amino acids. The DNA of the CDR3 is TGTGCCAGCGGAGGAGGGACGGAACCCGACGAGCAGTACTTC. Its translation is CASGGGTEPDEQYF.

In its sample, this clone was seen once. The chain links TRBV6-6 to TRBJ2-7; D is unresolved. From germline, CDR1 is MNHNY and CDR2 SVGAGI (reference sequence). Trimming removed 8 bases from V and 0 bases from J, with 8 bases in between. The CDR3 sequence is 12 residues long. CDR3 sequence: CASSAVSYEQYF. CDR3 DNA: TGTGCCAGCTCGGCGGTCTCCTACGAGCAGTACTTC.

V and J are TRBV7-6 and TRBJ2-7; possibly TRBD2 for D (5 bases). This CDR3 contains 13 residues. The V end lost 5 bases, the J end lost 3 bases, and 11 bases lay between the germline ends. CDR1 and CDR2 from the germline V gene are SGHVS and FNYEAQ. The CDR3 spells CASSSGLHYEQYF. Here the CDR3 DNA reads TGTGCCAGCAGCAGCGGACTCCACTACGAGCAGTACTTC.